These T cell receptor beta chains were read from a single sample in a study of shared clonotypes between healthy human individuals. Produced via immunoSEQ multiplex PCR; TCRdb's table is partial and in-frame only. Of under 1,100,000 clones in the sample, roughly 75% were seen once. What was sequenced was memory CD4+ T cells sorted from blood. These receptors came from a man younger than 35 in good health. The CDR3 runs from the conserved cysteine through the conserved F or W. The D gene is left open where the match is weak. Size is omitted from some rows. Given values are once, few, many or a class for expanded clones.

TRBV18	.	TRBJ2-7	.	13	TGTGCCAGCTCCCTCACCTCTGCCTACGAGCAGTACTTC	CASSLTSAYEQYF
TRBV20-1	.	TRBJ1-1	.	10	TGCAGTGCCGCCGGGGGGGCAACTTTCTTT	CSAAGGATFF
TRBV7-9	.	TRBJ2-3	.	12	TGTGCCAGCAGCAGGGGGACAGATACGCAGTATTTT	CASSRGTDTQYF
TRBV6-5	TRBD2	TRBJ2-1	.	16	TGTGCCAGCAGTTACCCAGGGATTAGCGGGAGTAATGAGCAGTTCTTC	CASSYPGISGSNEQFF
TRBV6-5	TRBD1	TRBJ1-6	once	15	TGTGCCAGCAGTTATCAGGGGGTATATAATTCACCCCTCCACTTT	CASSYQGVYNSPLHF
TRBV13	TRBD2	TRBJ2-2	.	16	TGTGCCAGCGGCAAGACTAGCGGGAGGGTCGCCGGGGAGCTGTTTTTT	CASGKTSGRVAGELFF
TRBV4-1	TRBD2	TRBJ2-3	.	17	TGCGCCAGCAGCCAAGAGGCAGGCGGGGGGGCACCAGATACGCAGTATTTT	CASSQEAGGGAPDTQYF
TRBV5-4	TRBD2	TRBJ2-1	.	16	TGTGCCAGCAGCTTTGCTAGCGGGAGGGGCCCAATGGGGCAGTTCTTC	CASSFASGRGPMGQFF
TRBV7-2	.	TRBJ2-5	.	15	TGTGCCAGCAGCCCCCGGCATGCCGATATCGAGACCCAGTACTTC	CASSPRHADIETQYF
TRBV2	TRBD1	TRBJ2-7	.	14	TGTGCCAGCATCCCCGGGACAGGGAACTACGAGCAGTACTTC	CASIPGTGNYEQYF
TRBV5-6	.	TRBJ2-2	.	15	TGTGCCAGCAGCTTGTCGCCGGGGATCGCCGGGGAGCTGTTTTTT	CASSLSPGIAGELFF
TRBV21-1	.	TRBJ2-1	.	16	TGTGCCAGCAGCAAAGAGAGTCTAGCGGGGTACAATGAGCAGTTCTTC	CASSKESLAGYNEQFF
TRBV5-1	TRBD2	TRBJ2-5	.	17	TGCGCCAGCAGCCCGGGACTAGCGGGTAGGCACCAAGAGACCCAGTACTTC	CASSPGLAGRHQETQYF
TRBV2	TRBD1	TRBJ1-4	few	17	TGTGCCAGCAGTGTAAGGGGACAGAGTTTGGGATCTGAAAAACTGTTTTTT	CASSVRGQSLGSEKLFF
TRBV5-6	.	TRBJ2-5	.	16	TGTGCCAGCAGCTTAACAGCGGACTTCGGCTTGGAGACCCAGTACTTC	CASSLTADFGLETQYF
TRBV4-3	.	TRBJ2-7	.	17	TGCGCCAGCAGCCAAGCGGGACCCGTGATCAAGGATGACGAGCAGTACTTC	CASSQAGPVIKDDEQYF
TRBV5-4	TRBD1	TRBJ2-3	.	16	TGTGCCAGCAGCAGGGGGACAGGGGGCGGGACAGATACGCAGTATTTT	CASSRGTGGGTDTQYF
TRBV19	.	TRBJ1-2	.	13	TGTGCCAGTAGTCAGATCCCCCCCTATGGCTACACCTTC	CASSQIPPYGYTF
TRBV2	.	TRBJ1-1	.	13	TGTGCCAGCAGAGAGGCCACAACTCTGGTAGCTTTCTTT	CASREATTLVAFF
TRBV18	.	TRBJ2-3	.	14	TGTGCCAGCTCCAGGACGGGGGAAGCAGATACGCAGTATTTT	CASSRTGEADTQYF
TRBV5-6	.	TRBJ2-4	.	12	TGTGCCAGCAGCTCCGGCGAAAACATTCAGTACTTC	CASSSGENIQYF
TRBV30	TRBD1	TRBJ1-1	.	17	TGTGCCTGGAGTGTACTTACCCTCTTGCAGGGGGGCACTGAAGCTTTCTTT	CAWSVLTLLQGGTEAFF
TRBV11-2	TRBD1	TRBJ2-5	.	15	TGTGCCAGCAGCTGGTCAGGGGGCGCGGAAGAGACCCAGTACTTC	CASSWSGGAEETQYF
TRBV12-5	TRBD1	TRBJ1-1	few	14	TGTGCTAGTGTCAGGGGACAGGGCCCCACTGAAGCTTTCTTT	CASVRGQGPTEAFF
TRBV7-9	TRBD1	TRBJ2-7	once	15	TGTGCCAGCACCCTTTCCGGGACAGGGCTCTACGAGCAGTACTTC	CASTLSGTGLYEQYF
TRBV4-1	TRBD2	TRBJ2-1	once	16	TGCGCCAGCAGCCAAGTATTCGGACTAGCGGGCAATGAGCAGTTCTTC	CASSQVFGLAGNEQFF
TRBV7-6	.	TRBJ2-2	.	16	TGTGCCAGCAGCTTAAGGTCCGCCGGTAACCCCGGGGAGCTGTTTTTT	CASSLRSAGNPGELFF
TRBV10-3	.	TRBJ1-4	.	14	TGTGCCATCAGCCGGACAGCAACTAATGAAAAACTGTTTTTT	CAISRTATNEKLFF
TRBV4-1	.	TRBJ1-2	.	16	TGCGCCAGCAGCCAAGATCCCGCCAGGAGTCCCTATGGCTACACCTTC	CASSQDPARSPYGYTF
TRBV9	.	TRBJ1-2	.	12	TGTGCCAGCAGCGTTTCCGAATATGGCTACACCTTC	CASSVSEYGYTF
TRBV6-6	.	TRBJ1-5	.	16	TGTGCCAGCAGTTACTCACGGGGGAATAGCAATCAGCCCCAGCATTTT	CASSYSRGNSNQPQHF
TRBV2	TRBD2	TRBJ2-7	.	15	TGTGCCAGCAAAATGGGACTAGCGGGATCATACGAGCAGTACTTC	CASKMGLAGSYEQYF
TRBV6-1	.	TRBJ1-6	.	15	TGTGCCAGCAGTGAAGTAGGCACCGGTAATTCACCCCTCCACTTT	CASSEVGTGNSPLHF
TRBV25-1	.	TRBJ1-4	.	13	TGTGCCAGCAGTGAACCTGGAGTAGAAAAACTGTTTTTT	CASSEPGVEKLFF
TRBV28	.	TRBJ1-2	.	14	TGTGCCAGCAGTTTATACCCCGACCCCTATGGCTACACCTTC	CASSLYPDPYGYTF
TRBV5-1	TRBD1	TRBJ2-2	.	15	TGCGCCAGCAGCTCGGGACAGGGCGACACCGGGGAGCTGTTTTTT	CASSSGQGDTGELFF
TRBV2	TRBD1	TRBJ1-4	.	13	TGTGCCAGCAGTGAACGACAGGGGCGAAAACTGTTTTTT	CASSERQGRKLFF
TRBV28	.	TRBJ1-2	.	11	TGTGCCAGCTACGGGGGATATGGCTACACCTTC	CASYGGYGYTF
TRBV9	.	TRBJ1-6	.	15	TGTGCCAGCAGCCACAGGGCGGACTATAATTCACCCCTCCACTTT	CASSHRADYNSPLHF
TRBV29-1	TRBD2	TRBJ2-1	.	13	TGCAGCGTTTGGCGGGAGTCCTACAATGAGCAGTTCTTC	CSVWRESYNEQFF
TRBV10-3	.	TRBJ2-4	.	14	TGTGCCATCAGTGAGGCCTTAGCCAAAAACATTCAGTACTTC	CAISEALAKNIQYF
TRBV9	.	TRBJ2-3	.	18	TGTGCCAGCAGCGCGCGGGGGGCGGGGACAGCGAGCACAGATACGCAGTATTTT	CASSARGAGTASTDTQYF
TRBV5-8	.	TRBJ1-1	.	16	TGTGCCAGCAGCTTCTCATGGGTCAGCTGGAACACTGAAGCTTTCTTT	CASSFSWVSWNTEAFF
TRBV5-1	.	TRBJ1-5	.	15	TGCGCCAGCAGCTTGTCCGGGGAAGGCAATCAGCCCCAGCATTTT	CASSLSGEGNQPQHF
TRBV2	.	TRBJ2-4	.	14	TGTGCCAGCAGTGAGGGGGAAACTAAAAACATTCAGTACTTC	CASSEGETKNIQYF
TRBV10-3	.	TRBJ1-5	.	14	TGTGCCATCAGTGATAGGGGGAGCAATCAGCCCCAGCATTTT	CAISDRGSNQPQHF
TRBV29-1	.	TRBJ2-1	.	13	TGCAGCACCCCGGGGCTTTCCTACAATGAGCAGTTCTTC	CSTPGLSYNEQFF